This T cell receptor beta chain was profiled in a study of blood T cell repertoires in COVID-19. About the study: Acute and convalescent COVID-19 samples came from the United States, Italy and Spain. T cells, B-cell-depleted T cells, or PBMCs provided the cDNA or gDNA that served as material.

In the source study's methods: Estimation of nucleated cell counts relied on the amplification of reference gene primers. Here immunoSEQ multiplex PCR was the method, and the copy in TCRdb shows in-frame clones only, minus some. D and trimming come from the DNA, and the V and J calls and clone size come from that table. The top ten hold around a tenth of the sample, which has 55,000 to 80,000 clones, 80% to 85% seen once. J gave up 8 bases and V 6 bases, and 8 bases lay outside the gene matches. The CDR3 length is 14 residues. Per the germline V gene, CDR1 is SNHLY and CDR2 is FYNNEI. The sample comprised peripheral blood. The rearrangement links TRBV2 to TRBJ2-1; 9 bases align to TRBD2. The TCR originated in a human donor in a cohort sampled during active COVID-19. In DNA form, the CDR3 reads TGTGCCAGCAGCCGGACTAGCGCTGGCGATGAGCAGTTCTTC. This sequence encodes CASSRTSAGDEQFF.